The 25 T cell receptor beta chains in this list originate from one sample, sequenced in a study of T cell changes during pregnancy in multiple sclerosis. Method: immunoSEQ multiplex PCR; TCRdb's copy keeps in-frame clones and lacks some. Of approximately 93,000 clones listed, less than 95% were seen once; the top ten hold about 1.8%. The input for sequencing was peripheral blood, taken in the first trimester of pregnancy. All receptors come from a female donor in good health, enrolled as a control in a pregnancy study.

The V gene is TRBV7-9, the J gene TRBJ2-3; TRBD2 agrees at 14 bases. The CDR3 length is 16 residues. Germline V gene sequence: CDR1 SEHNR, CDR2 FQNEAQ (reference sequence). V lost 5 bases to trimming and J lost 7 bases; unmatched junction nucleotides: 8. The CDR3 loop is CASSRGTSGGRNTQYF. The CDR3 nucleotides are TGTGCCAGCAGCCGAGGGACTAGCGGGGGTCGGAATACGCAGTATTTT. The variable domain in full, completed from reference TRBV7-9 and TRBJ2-3, reads DTGVSQNPRHKITKRGQNVTFRCDPISEHNRLYWYRQTLGQGPEFLTYFQNEAQLEKSRLLSDRFSAERPKGSFSTLEIQRTEQGDSAMYLCASSRGTSGGRNTQYFGPGTRLTVL.

The genes are TRBV7-9 and TRBJ2-7, with 12 bases lining up with TRBD1. This CDR3 has 18 residues. Germline V lookup: CDR1 SEHNR, CDR2 FQNEAQ (reference sequence). Trimming at V came to 5 bases and at J to 1 base, leaving 12 bases not matched to a gene. The CDR3 nucleotides read TGTGCCAGCAGCGCTAATGCAGGGACAGGGGGCGCTTCCTACGAGCAGTACTTC. Translating it yields CASSANAGTGGASYEQYF.

The chain joins TRBV7-9 to TRBJ2-7, with TRBD1 matching over 9 bases. Trimming cost V 3 bases and J 6 bases; bases outside gene matches: 12. Germline V CDR1 and CDR2: SEHNR, FQNEAQ (reference sequence). The CDR3 covers 16 residues. CDR3 loop: CASSFDPGQGSSEQYF. In DNA form, the CDR3 reads TGTGCCAGCAGCTTCGACCCGGGACAGGGTAGCAGCGAGCAGTACTTC.

The V and J genes are TRBV27 and TRBJ1-5, with a tentative D call TRBD1 (5 bases). Germline assignment: CDR1 MNHEY and CDR2 SMNVEV (reference sequence). This CDR3 comprises 14 residues. The V and J ends lost 4 bases and 4 bases respectively, with 11 bases between them. CDR3 DNA sequence: TGTGCCAGCAGTTCGGACACGTCTAATCAGCCCCAGCATTTT. This sequence encodes CASSSDTSNQPQHF.

The genes are TRBV30 and TRBJ1-1; 8 bases match TRBD1. Germline CDR1 and CDR2: GTSNPN and SVGIG (reference sequence). This CDR3 is built from 13 residues. J lost 1 base, V lost 7 bases, and 5 bases had no gene match. Here the CDR3 reads CASQTGANTEAFF. As DNA, the CDR3 is TGTGCCTCACAGACAGGGGCGAACACTGAAGCTTTCTTT.

In its sample, this clone was seen a few times. CDR3 DNA sequence: TGCGCCAGCAGCCTAAGGGGGGGATCGACTAATGAAAAACTGTTTTTT. Protein: CASSLRGGSTNEKLFF. The chain couples TRBV4-3 to TRBJ1-4; D possibly corresponds to TRBD1 (6 bases). The V end lost 4 bases, the J end lost 2 bases, and 14 bases lay between the germline ends. Germline V gene lookup returns CDR1 LGHNA and CDR2 YSLEER. CDR3 size: 16 residues.

The chain employs TRBV5-1 and TRBJ1-2; D gene ambiguous. V gave up 4 bases and J gave up 2 bases, with 12 bases separating them. Looked up from germline, CDR1 is SGHRS and CDR2 is YFSETQ. This CDR3 has 14 amino acids. The CDR3 sequence is CASSPVGGNYGYTF. CDR3 DNA sequence: TGCGCCAGCAGCCCCGTAGGAGGAAACTATGGCTACACCTTC.

The rearrangement uses TRBV6-5 and TRBJ2-2; D is ambiguous. Germline lookup yields CDR1 MNHEY and CDR2 SVGAGI. V lost 0 bases, J lost 2 bases, and 4 bases lay in between. The CDR3 is made up of 14 amino acids. The CDR3 reads CASSYSSNTGELFF. DNA for the CDR3: TGTGCCAGCAGTTACTCGTCTAACACCGGGGAGCTGTTTTTT.

The chain is built from TRBV18 and TRBJ1-5; 8 positions agree with TRBD1. Per the germline V gene, CDR1 is KGHSH and CDR2 is LQKENI. The CDR3 is 15 residues long. With 4 bases clipped from V and 2 bases from J, the junction kept 4 bases outside the gene matches. CDR3 sequence reads: CASSRGQGGNQPQHF. Here the CDR3 DNA reads TGTGCCAGCTCACGTGGACAGGGTGGCAATCAGCCCCAGCATTTT.

The gene calls are TRBV29-1 and TRBJ1-4; no clear D. The CDR3 contains 14 residues. The germline gives CDR1 SQVTM, CDR2 ANQGSEA. Trimming shortened V by 0 bases and J by 12 bases, and 17 bases separated the two germline ends. CDR3 in amino acids: CSVEDSIHGEELFF. As DNA, the CDR3 is TGCAGCGTTGAAGATTCTATCCACGGGGAGGAACTGTTTTTT.

The CDR3 region is CASSYSRGGGGEQYF. The CDR3 DNA sequence: TGTGCCAGCAGTTACTCGAGGGGCGGGGGCGGCGAGCAGTACTTC. The rearrangement uses TRBV6-5 and TRBJ2-7; TRBD2 is a possible D gene (7 bases). Trimming shortened V by 0 bases and J by 6 bases, and 15 bases separated the two germline ends. CDR3 length equals 15 residues. The germline gives CDR1 MNHEY, CDR2 SVGAGI.

The J gene is TRBJ2-2, the V gene TRBV7-3; D unresolved. The germline V gene has CDR1 SGHTA and CDR2 FQGTGA. The CDR3 length is 16 residues. V lost 3 bases to trimming and J lost 1 base, with 12 bases between them. The CDR3 DNA reads TGTGCCAGCAGCTTGGCCCCGATGTTGAACACCGGGGAGCTGTTTTTT. Translating gives CASSLAPMLNTGELFF. Based on the CDR3 plus reference TRBV7-3 and TRBJ2-2, the full variable domain is GAGVSQTPSNKVTEKGKYVELRCDPISGHTALYWYRQSLGQGPEFLIYFQGTGAADDSGLPNDRFFAVRPEGSVSTLKIQRTERGDSAVYLCASSLAPMLNTGELFFGEGSRLTVL.

V and J are TRBV19 and TRBJ1-1; the D is unclear. Trimming left V 7 bases short and J 5 bases short, with 17 bases between. The germline V gene encodes CDR1 LNHDA and CDR2 SQIVND (reference sequence). The CDR3 extends over 14 amino acids. DNA for the CDR3: TGTGCCAGTACGATTGGGGAGCCCGGTACTGAAGCTTTCTTT. As protein: CASTIGEPGTEAFF.

This rearrangement joins TRBV5-1 to TRBJ2-5, with a possible D match to TRBD2 (5 bases). Germline V gene lookup returns CDR1 SGHRS and CDR2 YFSETQ. The CDR3 sequence is 13 residues long. Trimming stripped 7 bases from V and 1 base from J, with 11 bases between. For the CDR3, the DNA is TGCGCCAGCTCCGGGGAGAGCCAAGAGACCCAGTACTTC. As protein: CASSGESQETQYF.

The chain couples TRBV25-1 to TRBJ2-1, with a possible D match to TRBD2 (6 bases). Trimming stripped 6 bases from V and 4 bases from J, with 16 bases between. CDR1 and CDR2 from the germline V gene are MGHDK and SYGVNS. The CDR3 is 15 amino acids. Written as DNA, the CDR3 is TGTGCCAGCAGCCGACCGGGCGGGGAGTACAATGAGCAGTTCTTC. Amino acids: CASSRPGGEYNEQFF.

The chain is built from TRBV13 and TRBJ1-1; D ambiguous. V was clipped by 1 base and J by 11 bases, with 14 bases between them. Germline CDR1 reads PRHDT; CDR2 reads FYEKMQ (reference sequence). The CDR3 is made up of 13 amino acids. The DNA of the CDR3 is TGTGCCAGCAGCTTAGAAAGCTTAAGCGAGGCTTTCTTT. It codes for CASSLESLSEAFF.

The rearrangement uses TRBV5-1 and TRBJ2-7, with D perhaps TRBD1 (5 bases). V dropped 0 bases and J dropped 2 bases, with 6 bases sitting between them. The CDR3 totals 13 residues. CDR1 is SGHRS and CDR2 is YFSETQ in the germline V gene. In nucleotides, the CDR3 is TGCGCCAGCAGCTTGGCCAGGGCCTACGAGCAGTACTTC. Its translation is CASSLARAYEQYF.

The chain combines TRBV10-3 with TRBJ1-5; maybe TRBD1 (6 bases). Germline CDR1 reads ENHRY; CDR2 reads SYGVKD. V was clipped by 3 bases and J by 5 bases, with 14 bases between them. The CDR3 loop spans 15 amino acids. The CDR3 is CAISDEGQLYQPQHF. For the CDR3, the DNA is TGTGCCATCAGTGATGAGGGACAACTCTATCAGCCCCAGCATTTT.

The CDR3 sequence is CASSLRLVPETQYF. The CDR3 DNA follows: TGCGCCAGCAGCCTGAGACTAGTCCCAGAGACCCAGTACTTC. This chain uses TRBV4-1 with TRBJ2-5, with D perhaps TRBD2 (6 bases). This CDR3 spans 14 amino acids. Trimming took 4 bases from V and 4 from J, leaving 13 bases between them. Germline V gene sequence: CDR1 MGHRA, CDR2 YSYEKL.

The gene calls are TRBV11-2 and TRBJ1-4; no clear D. The CDR3 consists of 14 residues. V was cut by 4 bases and J by 7 bases, with 13 bases left in between. Germline CDR1 SGHAT, CDR2 FQNNGV. CDR3 sequence: CASSYSVSSEKLFF. DNA for the CDR3: TGTGCCAGCAGCTACAGTGTCTCTTCTGAAAAACTGTTTTTT.

The chain couples TRBV12-5 to TRBJ1-2; D not certain. Trimming took 1 base from V and 7 from J, leaving 7 bases between them. The CDR3 has 12 residues. The germline V gene encodes CDR1 LGHNT and CDR2 FRNRAP. The CDR3 DNA is TGTGCTAGTGGTTTGGGACAACTTGGCTACACCTTC. Translating it yields CASGLGQLGYTF.

The chain joins TRBV6-4 to TRBJ1-2, with TRBD1 matching 7 bases. Germline values: CDR1 MRHNA, CDR2 SNTAGT. The CDR3 loop spans 13 amino acids. The J segment lost 7 bases and the V segment lost 4 bases, leaving 6 bases of the junction unmatched. The CDR3 DNA reads TGTGCCAGCAGTGGTGAAGGGGGCTTTGGCTACACCTTC. This sequence encodes CASSGEGGFGYTF.

This rearrangement joins TRBV5-5 to TRBJ1-3, with D uncertain. The CDR3 length is 14 residues. Per the germline V gene, CDR1 is SGHKS and CDR2 is YYEKEE (reference sequence). Trimming cost V 4 bases and J 0 bases, with 8 bases left between them. The chain's CDR3 is CASSVQSSGNTIYF. CDR3 in DNA: TGTGCCAGCAGCGTACAAAGCTCTGGAAACACCATATATTTT.

The chain has TRBV5-6 and TRBJ1-1, with D possibly matching TRBD1 (5 bases). CDR3 length: 16 amino acids. CDR1 and CDR2 from the germline V gene are SGHDT and YYEEEE. Deletions cut 1 base from V and 1 base from J, with 14 bases between. The CDR3 bases are TGTGCCAGCAGCTTGTTCGGGACGCGGGGGAACACTGAAGCTTTCTTT. Translation: CASSLFGTRGNTEAFF.

The chain employs TRBV7-9 and TRBJ2-7, with TRBD2 matching 9 bases. Losses at the gene ends were 5 bases for V and 2 bases for J; bases not matched to a gene: 13. Germline CDR1 SEHNR, CDR2 FQNEAQ (reference sequence). This CDR3 has 17 amino acids. CDR3 sequence reads: CASSPRGVLAGTYEQYF. CDR3 DNA sequence: TGTGCCAGCAGCCCCCGCGGAGTTCTAGCGGGGACCTACGAGCAGTACTTC.